The clone carrying this T cell receptor (beta chain) was observed a few times. Between the trimmed V and J ends, which lost 6 bases and 0 bases, there was a span of 15 bases. The CDR3 is 15 residues long. Looked up from germline, CDR1 is SGHTA and CDR2 is FQGNSA. This specimen belongs to a study of blood T cell repertoires in COVID-19. The protocol was immunoSEQ multiplex PCR, while the TCRdb copy is restricted to in-frame clones and leaves out a portion. Among some 30,000 clones listed, 90% were seen once. The rearrangement joins TRBV7-2 to TRBJ2-7, with a possible D match to TRBD2 (6 bases). This receptor was taken from a man aged 65 to 79 with active or convalescent COVID-19. The sequencing sample was made of peripheral blood. CDR3 protein: CASREAGSSSYEQYF. The CDR3, as DNA: TGTGCCAGCAGGGAAGCGGGTTCGAGCTCCTACGAGCAGTACTTC.